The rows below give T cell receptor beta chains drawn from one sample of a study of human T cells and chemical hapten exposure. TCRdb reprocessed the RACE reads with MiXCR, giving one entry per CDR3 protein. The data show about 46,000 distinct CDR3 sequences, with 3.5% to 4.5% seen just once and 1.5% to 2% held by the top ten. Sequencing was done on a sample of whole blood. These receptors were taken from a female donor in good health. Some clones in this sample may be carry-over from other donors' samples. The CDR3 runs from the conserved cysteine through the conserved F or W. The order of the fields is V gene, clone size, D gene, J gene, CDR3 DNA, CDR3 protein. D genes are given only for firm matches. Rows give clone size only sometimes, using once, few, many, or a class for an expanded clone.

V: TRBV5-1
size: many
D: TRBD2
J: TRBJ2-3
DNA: TGCGCCAGCAGCGCCGGGACTAGCGGGGGAACAGATACGCAGTATTTT
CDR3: CASSAGTSGGTDTQYF

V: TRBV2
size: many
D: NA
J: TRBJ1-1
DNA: TGTGCCAGCAAGGGGAGACTAATTAGGGACACTGAAGCTTTCTTT
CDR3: CASKGRLIRDTEAFF

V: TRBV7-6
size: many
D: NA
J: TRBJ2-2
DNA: TGTGCCAGCAGCTTAGACAGAACCACCGGGGAGCTGTTTTTT
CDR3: CASSLDRTTGELFF

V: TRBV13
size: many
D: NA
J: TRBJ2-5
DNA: TGTGCCAGCAGCTTAGTGAGGGAGTCCCAGTACTTC
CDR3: CASSLVRESQYF

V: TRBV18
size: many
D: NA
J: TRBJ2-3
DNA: TGTGCCAGCTCACCACCGGGCTACGGACCTAGCACAGATACGCAGTATTTT
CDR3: CASSPPGYGPSTDTQYF

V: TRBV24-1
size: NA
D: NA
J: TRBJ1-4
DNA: TGTGCCACCAGTGATCCCAGTGAAGCCGGGGGTGAAAAACTGTTTTTT
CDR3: CATSDPSEAGGEKLFF

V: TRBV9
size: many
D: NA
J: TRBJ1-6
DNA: TGTGCCAGCAGCGTAGCAGGGTTCAATTCACCCCTCCACTTT
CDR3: CASSVAGFNSPLHF

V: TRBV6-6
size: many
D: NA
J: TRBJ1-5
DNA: TGTGCCAGCAGTTACTCGAGGCCTACCGGGCAGCCCCAGCATTTT
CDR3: CASSYSRPTGQPQHF

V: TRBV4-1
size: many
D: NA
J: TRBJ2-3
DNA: TGCGCCAGCAGCCAGCCGAGAGGGGGTAGCACAGATACGCAGTATTTT
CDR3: CASSQPRGGSTDTQYF

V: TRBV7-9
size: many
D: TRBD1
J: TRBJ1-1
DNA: TGTGCCAGCAGCTTCCAGGACAGGGGTCCGGATGAAGCTTTCTTT
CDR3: CASSFQDRGPDEAFF

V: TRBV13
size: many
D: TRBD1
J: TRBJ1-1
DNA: TGTGCCAGCAGCTCAGCCGCCCACGTGGACAGGGGTGAAGCTTTCTTT
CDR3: CASSSAAHVDRGEAFF

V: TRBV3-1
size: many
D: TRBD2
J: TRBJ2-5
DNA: TGTGCCAGCAGCCAAAGAACTAGCGGGGGCTCAGGGACCCAGTACTTC
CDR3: CASSQRTSGGSGTQYF

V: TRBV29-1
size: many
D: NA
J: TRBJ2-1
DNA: TGCAGCGTCAATAGGGCGGTGGATGAGCAGTTCTTC
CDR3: CSVNRAVDEQFF

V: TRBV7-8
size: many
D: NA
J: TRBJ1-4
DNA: TGTGCCAGCAGCTTCACCTTCTCAACTAATGAAAAACTGTTTTTT
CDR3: CASSFTFSTNEKLFF

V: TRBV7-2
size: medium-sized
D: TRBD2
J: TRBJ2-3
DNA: TGTGCCAGCAGCTTATCCGGGACTAGCGCGGGCGATACGCAGTATTTT
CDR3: CASSLSGTSAGDTQYF

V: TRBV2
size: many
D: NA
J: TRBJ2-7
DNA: TGTGCCAGCAGGTCCGCGAAAAGGGGCGAGCAGTACTTC
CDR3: CASRSAKRGEQYF

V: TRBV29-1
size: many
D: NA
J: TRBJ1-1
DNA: TGCAGCGTTGTTGGCCAGCTTAACACTGAAGCTTTCTTT
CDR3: CSVVGQLNTEAFF

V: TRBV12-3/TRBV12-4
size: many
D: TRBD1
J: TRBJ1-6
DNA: TGTGCCAGCAGTCCAGATGAACCGGGACAGGGTGAATATAATTCACCCCTCCACTTT
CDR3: CASSPDEPGQGEYNSPLHF

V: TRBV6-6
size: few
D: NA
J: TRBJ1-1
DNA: TGTGCCACCGTACTGGACAGAAACACTGAAGCTTTCTTT
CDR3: CATVLDRNTEAFF

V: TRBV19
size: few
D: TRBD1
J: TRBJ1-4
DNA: TGTGCCAGTAGTCGCTCTCAGGGGGCGCTTCCTGAAAAACTGTTTTTT
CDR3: CASSRSQGALPEKLFF

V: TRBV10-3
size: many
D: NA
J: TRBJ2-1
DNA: TGTGCCATCAGCTCACTAGGGGGTAGCAGGGATGAGCAGTTCTTC
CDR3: CAISSLGGSRDEQFF

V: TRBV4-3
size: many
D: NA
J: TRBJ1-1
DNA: TGCGCCAGCAGCCAAGACGGTATGGGGAACACTGAAGCTTTCTTT
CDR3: CASSQDGMGNTEAFF

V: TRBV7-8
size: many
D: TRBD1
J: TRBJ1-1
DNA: TGTGCCAGCAGCTTACCAGGGGGCGCGGACACTGAAGCTTTCTTT
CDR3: CASSLPGGADTEAFF

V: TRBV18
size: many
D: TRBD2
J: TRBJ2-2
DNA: TGTGCCAGCTCACCGGCCAGCGGGGGAACCACCGGGGAGCTGTTTTTT
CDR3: CASSPASGGTTGELFF

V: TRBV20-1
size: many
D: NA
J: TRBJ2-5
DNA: TGCAGTGTTCAACCTCAAAACGCCCCCCAAGAGACCCAGTACTTC
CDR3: CSVQPQNAPQETQYF

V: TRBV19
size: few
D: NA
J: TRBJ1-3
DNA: TGTGCCAGTAGTCCTGACAGTGGAAACACCATATATTTT
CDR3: CASSPDSGNTIYF

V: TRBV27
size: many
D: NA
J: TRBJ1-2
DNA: TGTGCCAGCAGTCTCCGACCAACCGAATATGGCTACACCTTC
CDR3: CASSLRPTEYGYTF

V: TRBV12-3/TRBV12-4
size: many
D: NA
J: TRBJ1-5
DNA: TGTGCCAGCACCTTAGGGTGGCAGCTATATCAGCCCCAGCATTTT
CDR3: CASTLGWQLYQPQHF

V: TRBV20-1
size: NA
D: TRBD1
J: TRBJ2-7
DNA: TGCAGTGCCGGAACTTGCGACAGGGGGTCCTGCGAGCAGTACTTC
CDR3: CSAGTCDRGSCEQYF

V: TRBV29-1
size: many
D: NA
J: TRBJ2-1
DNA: TGCAGCGGAGGGACAAGGATTTACAATGAGCAGTTCTTC
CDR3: CSGGTRIYNEQFF

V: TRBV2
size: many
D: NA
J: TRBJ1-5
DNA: TGTGCCAGCGTCCGAGACAATCCCCACCGGGGACAGCCCCAGCATTTT
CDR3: CASVRDNPHRGQPQHF

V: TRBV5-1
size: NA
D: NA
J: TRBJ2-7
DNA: TGCGCCAGTCACAGGGAATTTAATGAGGAGCAGTACTTC
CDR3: CASHREFNEEQYF

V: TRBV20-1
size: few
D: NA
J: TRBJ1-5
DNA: TGCAGTGCGGATAGACAGGCGAATATGAATCAGCCCCAGCATTTT
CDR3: CSADRQANMNQPQHF

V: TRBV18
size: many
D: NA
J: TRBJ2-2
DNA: TGTGCCAGCTCACCTCAGATCCCAACGAACACCGGGGAGCTGTTTTTT
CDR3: CASSPQIPTNTGELFF

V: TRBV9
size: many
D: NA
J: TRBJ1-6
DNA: TGTGCCAGCAGCGTAGATGGCGGCAGCTCACCCCTCCACTTT
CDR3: CASSVDGGSSPLHF

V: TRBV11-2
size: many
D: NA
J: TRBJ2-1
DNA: TGTGCCAGCAGCTTAGATCCTAATGAGCAGTTCTTC
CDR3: CASSLDPNEQFF

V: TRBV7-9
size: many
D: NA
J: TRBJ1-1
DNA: TGTGCCAGCAGCGGCAGGGAGTTTATAGCTTTCTTT
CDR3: CASSGREFIAFF

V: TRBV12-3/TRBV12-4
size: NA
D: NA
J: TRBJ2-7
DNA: TGTGCCAGCAGGGGGTACCGGGGATACGAGCAGTACTTC
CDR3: CASRGYRGYEQYF

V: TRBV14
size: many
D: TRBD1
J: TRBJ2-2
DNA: TGTGCCAGCAGCCAAGTGCTCCCTCATCCGGGACAGTACTTACTGAACACCGGGGAGCTGTTTTTT
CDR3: CASSQVLPHPGQYLLNTGELFF

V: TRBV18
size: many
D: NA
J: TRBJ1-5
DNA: TGTGCCAGCTCACCAGGAAGGGTTGTCCAGCCCCAGCATTTT
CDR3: CASSPGRVVQPQHF

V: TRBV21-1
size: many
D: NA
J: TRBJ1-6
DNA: TGTGCCAGCAGCACCCATGCTGGAGAGCAGACAGGACTACACCCCCTCCACTTT
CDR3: CASSTHAGEQTGLHPLHF

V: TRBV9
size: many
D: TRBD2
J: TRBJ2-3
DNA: TGTGCCAGCAGCGTAAACCCGGGGACTAGCGGGGTGCGCACAGATACGCAGTATTTT
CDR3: CASSVNPGTSGVRTDTQYF

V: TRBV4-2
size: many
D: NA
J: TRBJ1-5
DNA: TGTGCCAGCAGCCAAGATGGGAGGCAGCCCCAGCATTTT
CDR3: CASSQDGRQPQHF

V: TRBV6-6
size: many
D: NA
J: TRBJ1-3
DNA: TGTGCCAGCAGTTACAATGGAAACACCATATATTTT
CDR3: CASSYNGNTIYF

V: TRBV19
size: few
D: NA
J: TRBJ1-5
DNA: TGTGCCAGTAGTATAGAGATAAGGAATCAGCCCCAGCATTTT
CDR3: CASSIEIRNQPQHF

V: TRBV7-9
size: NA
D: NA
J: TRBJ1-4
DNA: TGTGCCAGCAGCCTACAGGGTCTTCATGAAAAACTGTTTTTT
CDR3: CASSLQGLHEKLFF

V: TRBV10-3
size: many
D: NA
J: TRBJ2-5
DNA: TGTGCCATCAGTTCCAGGGTTGGAGAGACCCAGTACTTC
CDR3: CAISSRVGETQYF

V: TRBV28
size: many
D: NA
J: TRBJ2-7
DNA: TGTGCCACCTGGGGGGCTATGGGATACGAGCAGTACTTC
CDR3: CATWGAMGYEQYF

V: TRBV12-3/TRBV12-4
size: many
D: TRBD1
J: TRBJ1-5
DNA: TGTGCCAGCAGTTCGACAGGGATCAATCAGCCCCAGCATTTT
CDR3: CASSSTGINQPQHF

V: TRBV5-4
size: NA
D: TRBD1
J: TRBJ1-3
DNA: TGTGCCAGCAGCTTGGCCGGGACAGCCGGAAACACCATATATTTT
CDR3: CASSLAGTAGNTIYF

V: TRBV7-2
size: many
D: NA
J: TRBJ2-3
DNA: TGTGCCAGCAGCTTAGTTGGGGACCGCACAGATACGCAGTATTTT
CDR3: CASSLVGDRTDTQYF

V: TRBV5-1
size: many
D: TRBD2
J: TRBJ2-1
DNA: TGCGCCAGCAGCTTCCGTCGGGGGGAACCCTTGTTCTTC
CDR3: CASSFRRGEPLFF

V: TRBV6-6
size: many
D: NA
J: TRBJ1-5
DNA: TGTGCCAGCAGTTACAGGGAGGGACAGCCCCAGCATTTT
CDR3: CASSYREGQPQHF

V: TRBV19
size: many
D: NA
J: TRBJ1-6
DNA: TGTGCCATTCGAAGGCAGGGAGGCTCACCCCTCCACTTT
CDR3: CAIRRQGGSPLHF

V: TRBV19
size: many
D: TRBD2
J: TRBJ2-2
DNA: TGTGCCAGTATTGGCGGGGGGGCCGCCGGGGAGCTGTTTTTT
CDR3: CASIGGGAAGELFF

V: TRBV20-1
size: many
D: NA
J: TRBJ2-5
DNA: TGCAGTGCTAGAGTATCTTCTTGGCCTGAGACCCAGTACTTC
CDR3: CSARVSSWPETQYF

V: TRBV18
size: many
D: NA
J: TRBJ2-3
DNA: TGTGCCAGCTCACCAGACACAGATACGCAGTATTTT
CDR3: CASSPDTDTQYF

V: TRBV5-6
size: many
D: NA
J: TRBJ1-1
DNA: TGTGCCAGCAGCTCCGGTCGCCCCGGTGGTGAAGCTTTCTTT
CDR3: CASSSGRPGGEAFF

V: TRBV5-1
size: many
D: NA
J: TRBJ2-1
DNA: TGCGCCAGCAGCCAAAGATGGGGGGACTCCTACAATGAGCAGTTCTTC
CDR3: CASSQRWGDSYNEQFF

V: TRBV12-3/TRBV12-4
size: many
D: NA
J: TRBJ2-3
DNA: TGTGCCAGCAGTGCACTAGCTCTATCGCAGTATTTT
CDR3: CASSALALSQYF